This T cell receptor beta chain was retrieved from a study of T cells after yellow fever vaccination. On the study more broadly: In the case of low-cell-number fractions, SMART-Seq v4 Ultra Low Input was used for preparation. General study results and limits: Post-booster repertoires again held most primary-vaccination clones (roughly 96% CD4, 75% to 90% CD8).

The CDR3 extends over 14 amino acids. Germline CDR1 and CDR2: LNHDA and SQIVND (reference sequence). The germline V and J ends were trimmed by 4 bases and 1 base, with 10 bases remaining between them. This clonotype was picked up a small number of times. Its antigen is undetermined. From the 5' RACE reads, TCRdb called clonotypes with MiXCR, one entry per CDR3 protein. The sample lists about 320,000 distinct CDR3 sequences, roughly 10% occurring once. J is TRBJ2-5 and V is TRBV19; no clear D gene. The sample in question was CD4+ T cells sorted from PBMCs, obtained 45 days after the yellow fever booster vaccination. The receptor was isolated from a man aged 18 to 29 who received the YFV17D yellow fever vaccine. CDR3 in amino acids: CASSKADTQETQYF. Here the CDR3 DNA reads TGTGCCAGTAGTAAGGCAGACACCCAAGAGACCCAGTACTTC.